What follows is one TCR beta chain and its context. The antigen is undetermined. The record originates from a study of T cell repertoires in cytomegalovirus infection. TCRdb reprocessed the reads via MiXCR and lists one record per CDR3 protein. Here the sample spans 100,000 to 150,000 distinct CDR3 sequences, about 24% being singletons. Trimming removed 6 bases from V and 4 bases from J; junction bases left unmatched: 6. CDR3 size: 15 residues. The sequencing sample was made of PBMCs, sequenced either directly or after in vitro stimulation (not recorded which). The chain joins TRBV12-3 or TRBV12-4 to TRBJ2-2, with TRBD2 matching over 9 bases. The sequence derives from a human donor in good health (CMV status not recorded). Some clones in this sample may be carry-over from other donors' samples. The CDR3 bases are TGTGCCAGCAGGCCAGCGGGAGGTCCCACCGGGGAGCTGTTTTTT. Its protein is CASRPAGGPTGELFF.